Below, 27 T cell receptor beta chains from the same sample are listed, as sequenced in a study of T cell responses to AZD1222 COVID-19 vaccine (dated by TCRdb to the early 2020s). Libraries were prepared through the immunoSEQ multiplex PCR assay. TCRdb holds this immuneACCESS table with in-frame rearrangements only. Some clones are missing; in checked studies, unresolved V genes explain under half, and the rest has no known cause. Recorded for this sample are tens of thousands of clones; roughly 89% of them occurred a single time. About 5% of the sample is in the top ten clones. The time point label on this specimen signifies: about 28 days (+/-7) after the second vaccine dose. This specimen was peripheral blood, taken 28 days after the second AZD1222 dose. The receptors shown here come from an adult who received the AZD1222 COVID-19 vaccine.

The chain employs TRBV11-2 and TRBJ1-1, with D uncertain. The V end was cut by 3 bases, the J end by 4 bases, with 12 bases between. Germline V lookup: CDR1 SGHAT, CDR2 FQNNGV. This CDR3 has 14 amino acids. CDR3 region: CASSFSPQATEAFF. The CDR3 DNA reads TGTGCCAGCAGCTTTTCCCCCCAGGCCACTGAAGCTTTCTTT.

This clone was counted between two and nine times. The chain uses TRBV9 and TRBJ2-1; weak D call: TRBD2 (5 bases). This CDR3 is built from 17 residues. Germline V lookup: CDR1 SGDLS, CDR2 YYNGEE. V was clipped by 2 bases and J by 0 bases, with 15 bases between them. The CDR3 region is CASSVGWRQTSYNEQFF. The CDR3 DNA reads as TGTGCCAGCAGCGTGGGTTGGAGGCAGACCTCCTACAATGAGCAGTTCTTC. The variable domain in full, with the rest retrieved from reference TRBV9 and TRBJ2-1, is DSGVTQTPKHLITATGQRVTLRCSPRSGDLSVYWYQQSLDQGLQFLIQYYNGEERAKGNILERFSAQQFPDLHSELNLSSLELGDSALYFCASSVGWRQTSYNEQFFGPGTRLTVL.

The rearrangement links TRBV5-4 to TRBJ1-3, with TRBD1 matching over 7 bases. CDR3 length: 18 residues. V shed 4 bases, J shed 1 base, and the junction held 14 bases outside the gene matches. CDR1 is SGHNT and CDR2 is YYREEE in the germline V gene (reference sequence). The CDR3 reads CASSRGSGQPFSGNTIYF. The CDR3 coding sequence is TGTGCCAGCAGCCGGGGCTCGGGACAGCCTTTTTCTGGAAACACCATATATTTT.

The J gene is TRBJ1-2, the V gene TRBV6-1, with D unresolved. This CDR3 has 12 amino acids. Trimming shortened V by 3 bases and J by 4 bases, and 6 bases separated the two germline ends. Germline assignment: CDR1 MNHNS and CDR2 SASEGT. The CDR3 DNA is TGTGCCAGCAGTGATCGGGGCTATGGCTACACCTTC. Its translation is CASSDRGYGYTF.

This chain links TRBV4-1 with TRBJ1-6; 10 bases fit TRBD1. There are 16 residues in the CDR3. CDR1 and CDR2 from the germline V gene are MGHRA and YSYEKL. V shed 4 bases and J 1 base; nucleotides not matched to a gene: 1. CDR3 nucleotides: TGCGCCAGCAGCCGGACAGGGGGGTCCTATAATTCACCCCTCCACTTT. Translating gives CASSRTGGSYNSPLHF.

In this sample, this clone turned up once. The V gene is TRBV18, the J gene TRBJ2-7, with 8 bases aligning to TRBD1. This CDR3 contains 16 residues. With V trimmed by 0 bases and J by 9 bases, 13 bases remained unmatched. From germline, CDR1 is KGHSH and CDR2 LQKENI. In DNA, the CDR3 is TGTGCCAGCTCACCACCAACAGGGGGGATTCGTGCCGGGCAGTACTTC. It translates to CASSPPTGGIRAGQYF.

The chain recombines TRBV5-1 with TRBJ1-4; D gene ambiguous. Germline CDR1 is SGHRS and CDR2 is YFSETQ. The CDR3 contains 15 residues. Trimming shortened V by 5 bases and J by 0 bases, and 11 bases separated the two germline ends. CDR3 residues: CASSPGGSTNEKLFF. As DNA, the CDR3 is TGCGCCAGCAGTCCAGGCGGGTCAACTAATGAAAAACTGTTTTTT.

The chain carries TRBV11-2 and TRBJ1-5; TRBD1 matches 7 bases. This CDR3 is built from 19 residues. V lost 3 bases, J lost 0 bases, and 14 bases stayed unmatched. The germline V gene has CDR1 SGHAT and CDR2 FQNNGV. The CDR3 is CASSFHRGRERDSNQPQHF. The CDR3, as DNA: TGTGCCAGCAGCTTCCACAGGGGCCGCGAAAGAGATAGCAATCAGCCCCAGCATTTT.

This chain links TRBV27 with TRBJ1-6, with D hard to call. Trimming removed 2 bases at V and 10 bases at J, with 9 bases between. Germline V gene lookup returns CDR1 MNHEY and CDR2 SMNVEV (reference sequence). CDR3 length: 13 residues. The DNA for the CDR3 is TGTGCCAGCAGTTTACAGGTTCGATCACCCCTCCACTTT. This codes for CASSLQVRSPLHF.

There are a few counts of this clone. This chain links TRBV3-1 (or the pseudogene TRBV3-2) with TRBJ2-5; maybe TRBD1 (5 bases). The CDR3 totals 11 residues. Deletions cut 3 bases from V and 9 bases from J, with 8 bases between. Germline CDR1 is LGHDT and CDR2 is YNNKEL (reference sequence). This CDR3 reads CASSQLRAQYF. CDR3 coding DNA: TGTGCCAGCAGCCAGCTCAGGGCCCAGTACTTC.

CDR3 sequence (DNA): TGCAGCGTTGGAAACAGAAACACTGAAGCTTTCTTT. Its translation: CSVGNRNTEAFF. V usage is TRBV29-1 and J usage is TRBJ1-1; no firm D call. Trimming left V 4 bases short and J 2 bases short, with 8 bases between. CDR3 length: 12 residues. CDR1 and CDR2 from the germline V gene are SQVTM and ANQGSEA.

As DNA, the CDR3 is TGCGCCAGCAGCCCGTCGGGACAATCCTACGAGCAGTACTTC. Protein: CASSPSGQSYEQYF. The rearrangement joins TRBV5-1 to TRBJ2-7, with D tentatively TRBD1 (6 bases). The CDR3 runs 14 residues. Germline CDR1 reads SGHRS; CDR2 reads YFSETQ. Trimming took off 4 bases at V and 1 base at J, with 12 bases between the two ends.

This chain links TRBV11-3 with TRBJ2-2; unclear D gene. Trimming removed 1 base from V and 5 bases from J, with 11 bases in between. CDR1 SGHNT and CDR2 YENEEA come from the germline V gene. The CDR3 consists of 15 residues. The CDR3 spells CASSLVVSGTGELFF. The CDR3 DNA sequence: TGTGCCAGCAGCTTAGTAGTTTCCGGTACCGGGGAGCTGTTTTTT.

This clone occurred once. As DNA, the CDR3 is TGTGCCAGCAGCTTAGATAGCAGCTACAATGAGCAGTTCTTC. Translated, it gives CASSLDSSYNEQFF. The chain recombines TRBV11-2 with TRBJ2-1, with D unresolved. Deletions cut 0 bases from V and 3 bases from J, with 6 bases between. This CDR3 has 14 amino acids. CDR1 SGHAT and CDR2 FQNNGV come from the germline V gene.

This chain connects TRBV7-9 to TRBJ2-7, with D possibly matching TRBD2 (6 bases). The CDR3 runs 14 residues. With 0 bases removed from V and 2 bases from J, the gap between germline ends came to 8 bases. Germline CDR1 and CDR2: SEHNR and FQNEAQ (reference sequence). CDR3 residues: CASSLAGGTYEQYF. CDR3 DNA: TGTGCCAGCAGCTTAGCGGGGGGTACCTACGAGCAGTACTTC.

This chain joins TRBV5-1 and TRBJ2-6; TRBD1 aligns across 10 bases. Trimming cost V 5 bases and J 0 bases; bases outside gene matches: 5. CDR3 length: 17 residues. Germline lookup yields CDR1 SGHRS and CDR2 YFSETQ. CDR3 amino acids: CASSGGQGSSGANVLTF. CDR3 in DNA: TGCGCCAGCAGTGGGGGACAGGGGAGCTCTGGGGCCAACGTCCTGACTTTC. Drawing the rest from reference TRBV5-1 and TRBJ2-6, the complete variable domain is KAGVTQTPRYLIKTRGQQVTLSCSPISGHRSVSWYQQTPGQGLQFLFEYFSETQRNKGNFPGRFSGRQFSNSRSEMNVSTLELGDSALYLCASSGGQGSSGANVLTFGAGSRLTVL.

The chain joins TRBV6-5 to TRBJ1-1; D unresolved. With 6 bases removed from V and 0 bases from J, the gap between germline ends came to 8 bases. The CDR3 has 13 amino acids. Germline assignment: CDR1 MNHEY and CDR2 SVGAGI. CDR3: CASREVMNTEAFF. The CDR3 DNA is TGTGCCAGCAGAGAGGTGATGAACACTGAAGCTTTCTTT.

This rearrangement joins TRBV19 to TRBJ1-1; possible D gene TRBD1, 6 bases. The CDR3 contains 13 residues. Trimming cost V 2 bases and J 4 bases, with 8 bases left between them. Germline CDR1 reads LNHDA; CDR2 reads SQIVND (reference sequence). The CDR3 spells CASSITGTTEAFF. The DNA of the CDR3 is TGTGCCAGTAGTATAACAGGGACCACTGAAGCTTTCTTT. Supplemented by reference TRBV19 and TRBJ1-1, the full variable domain reads DGGITQSPKYLFRKEGQNVTLSCEQNLNHDAMYWYRQDPGQGLRLIYYSQIVNDFQKGDIAEGYSVSREKKESFPLTVTSAQKNPTAFYLCASSITGTTEAFFGQGTRLTVV.

Ten or more counts support this clone. Other DNA sequences from this sample encode an identical CDR3 as well. In DNA, the CDR3 is TGTGCCAGTAGTCGCGGGGCTAACTATGGCTACACCTTC. It specifies CASSRGANYGYTF. This chain joins TRBV19 and TRBJ1-2; D unresolved. The V end was cut by 5 bases, the J end by 0 bases, with 7 bases between. Germline CDR1 reads LNHDA; CDR2 reads SQIVND (reference sequence). The CDR3 has 13 amino acids.

The chain uses TRBV2 and TRBJ1-5, with 7 bases aligning to TRBD1. The V segment lost 5 bases and the J segment 4 bases; nucleotides outside the gene matches: 5. The CDR3 sequence is 14 residues long. In germline, CDR1 is SNHLY, CDR2 FYNNEI. This chain's CDR3 is CASSRQGKNQPQHF. CDR3 DNA: TGTGCCAGCAGTAGACAGGGTAAGAATCAGCCCCAGCATTTT. The full variable domain, completed using reference TRBV2 and TRBJ1-5, is EPEVTQTPSHQVTQMGQEVILRCVPISNHLYFYWYRQILGQKVEFLVSFYNNEISEKSEIFDDQFSVERPDGSNFTLKIRSTKLEDSAMYFCASSRQGKNQPQHFGDGTRLSIL.

The CDR3 nucleotides read TGTGCCAGCTCACCACCGTCGTTCCAGAACACTGAAGCTTTCTTT. As protein: CASSPPSFQNTEAFF. V and J are TRBV18 and TRBJ1-1; no clear D. In germline, CDR1 is KGHSH, CDR2 LQKENI. The germline V and J ends were trimmed by 0 bases and 1 base, with 9 bases remaining between them. The CDR3 spans 15 residues.

The chain couples TRBV11-2 to TRBJ2-1; weak D call: TRBD2 (5 bases). The germline CDR1 and CDR2 sequences are SGHAT and FQNNGV. The CDR3 is made up of 15 amino acids. Trimming took 5 bases from V and 5 from J, leaving 16 bases between them. The CDR3 here is CASSRREQRNNEQFF. In DNA form, the CDR3 reads TGTGCCAGCAGCCGCCGGGAACAGCGCAACAATGAGCAGTTCTTC.

This sequence joins TRBV7-2 and TRBJ2-1; D might be TRBD2 (5 bases). V shed 6 bases and J shed 3 bases, with 18 bases lying between them. The CDR3 loop spans 16 amino acids. Germline V gene data show CDR1 as SGHTA and CDR2 as FQGNSA. Written as DNA, the CDR3 is TGTGCCAGCAGACCCACGGTGGGAGCGAGCTACAATGAGCAGTTCTTC. This encodes CASRPTVGASYNEQFF.

J is TRBJ2-1 and V is TRBV6-5; no firm D call. Germline V CDR1 and CDR2: MNHEY, SVGAGI. Trimming left V 7 bases short and J 5 bases short, with 6 bases between. This CDR3 has 11 amino acids. The CDR3 DNA reads as TGTGCCAGCACGCGCCACAATGAGCAGTTCTTC. Translated, it gives CASTRHNEQFF.

The rearrangement uses TRBV5-5 and TRBJ1-5; weak D call: TRBD1 (6 bases). Trimming took 2 bases from V and 7 from J, leaving 10 bases between them. Germline loops: CDR1 SGHKS, CDR2 YYEKEE (reference sequence). The CDR3 extends over 13 amino acids. The DNA for the CDR3 is TGTGCCAGCAGCTTACAGGGCCGCCAGCCCCAGCATTTT. This gives the protein CASSLQGRQPQHF.

This chain links TRBV2 with TRBJ2-2, with 7 nucleotides matching TRBD1. The CDR3 contains 14 residues. Per germline, CDR1 SNHLY and CDR2 FYNNEI. The V gene end was trimmed by 10 bases and the J gene end by 0 bases; junction bases not matched to a gene: 5. The CDR3 coding sequence is TGTGCCAAAAGGGGGCTAGCGAACACCGGGGAGCTGTTTTTT. Translating it yields CAKRGLANTGELFF.

The V and J genes are TRBV11-1 and TRBJ2-7; a possible D gene is TRBD2 (5 bases). The CDR3 loop spans 13 amino acids. V lost 1 base and J lost 4, with 8 bases in between. Per germline, CDR1 SGHAT and CDR2 FQDESV (reference sequence). The CDR3 bases are TGTGCCAGCAGCTTAGGGGAGCAGTACGAGCAGTACTTC. Its translation: CASSLGEQYEQYF.